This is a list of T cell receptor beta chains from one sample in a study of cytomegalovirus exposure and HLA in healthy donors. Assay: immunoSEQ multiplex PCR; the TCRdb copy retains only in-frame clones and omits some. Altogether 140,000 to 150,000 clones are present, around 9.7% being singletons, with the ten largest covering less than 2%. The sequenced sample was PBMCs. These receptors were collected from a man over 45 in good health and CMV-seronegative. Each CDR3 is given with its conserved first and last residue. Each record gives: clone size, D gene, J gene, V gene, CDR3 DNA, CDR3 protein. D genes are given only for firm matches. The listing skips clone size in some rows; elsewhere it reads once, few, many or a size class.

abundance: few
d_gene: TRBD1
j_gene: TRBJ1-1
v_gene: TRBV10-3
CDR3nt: TGTGCCACGCAAGGGGGGACAGGGGCAGCTTTCTTT
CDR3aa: CATQGGTGAAFF

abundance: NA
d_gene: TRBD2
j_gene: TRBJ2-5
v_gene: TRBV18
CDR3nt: TGTGCCAGCTCACCCCGGGGCGGGGGACACCAAGAGACCCAGTACTTC
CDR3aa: CASSPRGGGHQETQYF

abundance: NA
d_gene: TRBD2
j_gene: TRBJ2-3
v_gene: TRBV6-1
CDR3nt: TGTGCCAGCAGTGAACTTGGGACTAACACAGATACGCAGTATTTT
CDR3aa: CASSELGTNTDTQYF

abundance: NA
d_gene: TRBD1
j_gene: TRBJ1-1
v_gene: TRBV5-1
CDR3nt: TGCGCCAGCAGACAAAGGACAGGGTCGAACACTGAAGCTTTCTTT
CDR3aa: CASRQRTGSNTEAFF

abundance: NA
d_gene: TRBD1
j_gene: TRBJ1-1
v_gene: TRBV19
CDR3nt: TGTGCCAGTAGTACCGACAGGGCCTCGAACACTGAAGCTTTCTTT
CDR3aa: CASSTDRASNTEAFF

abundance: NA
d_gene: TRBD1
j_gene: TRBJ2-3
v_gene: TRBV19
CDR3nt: TGTGCCAGTAGTATCTCCGGGACAGGAGTAGGGTCAGATACGCAGTATTTT
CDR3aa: CASSISGTGVGSDTQYF

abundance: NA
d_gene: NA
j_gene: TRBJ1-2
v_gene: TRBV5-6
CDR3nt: TGTGCCAGCAGCTTGGTTACAGGGATGCATGGCTACACCTTC
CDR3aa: CASSLVTGMHGYTF

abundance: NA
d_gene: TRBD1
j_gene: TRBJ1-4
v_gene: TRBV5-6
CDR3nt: TGTGCCAGCAGCTGGACAGGGGCAACTAATGAAAAACTGTTTTTT
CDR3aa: CASSWTGATNEKLFF

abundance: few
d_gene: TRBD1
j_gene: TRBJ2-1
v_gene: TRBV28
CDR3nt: TGTGCCAGCAGTTTCGGGACAGGGCGGCATGAGCAGTTCTTC
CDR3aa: CASSFGTGRHEQFF

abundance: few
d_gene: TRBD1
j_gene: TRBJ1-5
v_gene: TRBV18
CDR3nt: TGTGCCAGCTCACCCGTAGACAGGGTGGGTCAGCCCCAGCATTTT
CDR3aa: CASSPVDRVGQPQHF

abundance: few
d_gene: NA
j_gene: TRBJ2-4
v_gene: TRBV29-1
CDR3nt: TGCAGCGTCCTTCCCGGAGGGATTCGTAATCTAGCCAAAAACATTCAGTACTTC
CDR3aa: CSVLPGGIRNLAKNIQYF

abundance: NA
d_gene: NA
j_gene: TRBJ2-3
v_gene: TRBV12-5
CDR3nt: TGTGCTAGTGGTTTGACTCGCGATGGAGAGTCGGGCACAGATACGCAGTATTTT
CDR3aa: CASGLTRDGESGTDTQYF

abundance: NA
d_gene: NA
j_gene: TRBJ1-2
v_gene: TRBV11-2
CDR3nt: TGTGCCAGCAGCTTGGACGCGGGGGTGGGCTATGGCTACACCTTC
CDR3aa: CASSLDAGVGYGYTF

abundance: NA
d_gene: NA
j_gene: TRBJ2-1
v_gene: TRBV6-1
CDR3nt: TGTGCCAGACCTCCGTCTGGGGAGAATGAGCAGTTCTTC
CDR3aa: CARPPSGENEQFF

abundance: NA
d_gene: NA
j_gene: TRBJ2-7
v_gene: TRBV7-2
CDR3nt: TGTGCCAGCAGCTTGCCTACTAGCTACGAGCAGTACTTC
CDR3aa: CASSLPTSYEQYF

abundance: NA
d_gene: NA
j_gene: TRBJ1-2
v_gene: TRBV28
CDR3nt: TGTGCCAGTCAACGGGACTATGGCTACACCTTC
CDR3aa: CASQRDYGYTF

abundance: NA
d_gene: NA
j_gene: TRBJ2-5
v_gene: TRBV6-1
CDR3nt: TGTGCCGGATCGACTAGACTTTTGGGGGAGACCCAGTACTTC
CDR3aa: CAGSTRLLGETQYF

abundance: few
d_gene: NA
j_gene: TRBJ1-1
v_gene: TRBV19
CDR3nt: TGTGCCAGTGCGGACAGAAGAAACACTGAAGCTTTCTTT
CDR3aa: CASADRRNTEAFF

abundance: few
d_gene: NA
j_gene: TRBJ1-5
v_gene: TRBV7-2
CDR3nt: TGTGCCAGCAGCTTAGCGGGAGGCCCCAGTCAGCCCCAGCATTTT
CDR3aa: CASSLAGGPSQPQHF

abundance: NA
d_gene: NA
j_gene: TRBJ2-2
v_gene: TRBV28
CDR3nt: TGTGCCACAGCCGGTCAGGGATCCTTAGCGAACACCGGGGAGCTGTTTTTT
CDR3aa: CATAGQGSLANTGELFF

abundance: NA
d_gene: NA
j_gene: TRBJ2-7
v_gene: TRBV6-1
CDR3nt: TGTGCCAGCAGTGAGGGGGGTGGGGGCTACGAGCAGTACTTC
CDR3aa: CASSEGGGGYEQYF

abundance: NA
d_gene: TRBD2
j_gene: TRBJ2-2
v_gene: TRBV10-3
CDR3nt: TGTGCCATCAGTGAGTCAGCGGGAGGGCCAGTGGCCGGGGAGCTGTTTTTT
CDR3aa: CAISESAGGPVAGELFF

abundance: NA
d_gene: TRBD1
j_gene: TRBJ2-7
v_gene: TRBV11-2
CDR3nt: TGTGCCAGCAGCCCCCGACAGGGGCCGGGGGAGCAGTACTTC
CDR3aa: CASSPRQGPGEQYF

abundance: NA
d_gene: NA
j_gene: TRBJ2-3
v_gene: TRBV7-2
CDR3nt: TGTGCCAGCCGTATTGGCGGAGGACAGAGCACAGATACGCAGTATTTT
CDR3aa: CASRIGGGQSTDTQYF

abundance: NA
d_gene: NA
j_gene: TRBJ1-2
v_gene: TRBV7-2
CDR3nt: TGTGCCAGCAGCTTAACGTTTCCAGGCTATGGCTACACCTTC
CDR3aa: CASSLTFPGYGYTF

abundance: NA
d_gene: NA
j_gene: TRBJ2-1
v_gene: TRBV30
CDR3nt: TGTGCCTGGATTAGCGGTAGCTCCTACAATGAGCAGTTCTTC
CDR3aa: CAWISGSSYNEQFF

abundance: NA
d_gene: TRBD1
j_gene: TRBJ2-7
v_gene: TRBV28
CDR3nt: TGTGCCAGCGCGGGCAGCAGGGGGCCCGACGAGCAGTACTTC
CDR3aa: CASAGSRGPDEQYF

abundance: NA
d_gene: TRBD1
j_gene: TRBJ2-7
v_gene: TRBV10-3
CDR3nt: TGTGCCATCAGTGGGGGGGACAGGAGCTCCTACGAGCAGTACTTC
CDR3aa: CAISGGDRSSYEQYF

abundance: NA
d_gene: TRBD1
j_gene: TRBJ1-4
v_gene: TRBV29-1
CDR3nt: TGCAGCGTGTGTCAGGGGGCTTCGGGTGAAAAACTGTTTTTT
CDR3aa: CSVCQGASGEKLFF

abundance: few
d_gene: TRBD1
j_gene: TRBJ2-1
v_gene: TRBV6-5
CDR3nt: TGTGCCACTAACAGGGGCTTCAACAATGAGCAGTTCTTC
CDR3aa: CATNRGFNNEQFF

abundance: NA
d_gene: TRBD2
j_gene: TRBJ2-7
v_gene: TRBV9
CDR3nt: TGTGCCAGCAGCGTAGGCTCCAGCGGGGGCTCCTACGAGCAGTACTTC
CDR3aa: CASSVGSSGGSYEQYF

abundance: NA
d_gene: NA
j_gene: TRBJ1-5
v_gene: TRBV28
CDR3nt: TGTGCCAGCAGTTTGGTTCCGGGCGGGAATCAGCCCCAGCATTTT
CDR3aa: CASSLVPGGNQPQHF

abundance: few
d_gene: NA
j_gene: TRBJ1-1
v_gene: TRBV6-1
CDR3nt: TGTGCCAGCAGTGAAGTTGCAGGGGACACTGAAGCTTTCTTT
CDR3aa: CASSEVAGDTEAFF

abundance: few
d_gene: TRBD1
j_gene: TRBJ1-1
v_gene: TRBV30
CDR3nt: TGTGCCTGGAGTGAGCGAGGACAGGGGCCCCTTAGAGCTTTCTTT
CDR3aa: CAWSERGQGPLRAFF

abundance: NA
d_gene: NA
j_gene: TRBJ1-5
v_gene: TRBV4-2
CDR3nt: TGTGCCAGCAGCCAAGATAGAGGGGCCAGGGGAAATCAGCCCCAGCATTTT
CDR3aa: CASSQDRGARGNQPQHF

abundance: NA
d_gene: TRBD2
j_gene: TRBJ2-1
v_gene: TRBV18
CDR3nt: TGTGCCAGCTCACCACCGGGCCAAGCGGGACCTTACAATGAGCAGTTCTTC
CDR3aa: CASSPPGQAGPYNEQFF

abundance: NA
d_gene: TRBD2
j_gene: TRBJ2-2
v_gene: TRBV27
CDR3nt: TGTGCCAGCAGTTTACTTGGGGAGGGCACCGGGGAGCTGTTTTTT
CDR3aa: CASSLLGEGTGELFF

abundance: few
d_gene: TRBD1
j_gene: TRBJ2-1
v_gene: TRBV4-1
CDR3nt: TGCGCCAGCAGCCAGAAACAGGGGGCTGAGCAGTTCTTC
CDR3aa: CASSQKQGAEQFF

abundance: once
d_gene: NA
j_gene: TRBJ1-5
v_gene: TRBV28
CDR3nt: TGTGCCAGCAGCTTGTCTCAGGGGAATCAGCCCCAGCATTTT
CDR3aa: CASSLSQGNQPQHF

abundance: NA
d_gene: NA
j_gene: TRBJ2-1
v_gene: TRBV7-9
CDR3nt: TGTGCCAGCAGCTTAGTGCAGGGGAACTACAATGAGCAGTTCTTC
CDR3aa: CASSLVQGNYNEQFF

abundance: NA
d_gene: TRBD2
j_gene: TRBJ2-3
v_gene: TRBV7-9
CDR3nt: TGTGCCAGCAGCTTAAGAGAGACTAGCGGGGCAGAGGGCGATACGCAGTATTTT
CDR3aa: CASSLRETSGAEGDTQYF

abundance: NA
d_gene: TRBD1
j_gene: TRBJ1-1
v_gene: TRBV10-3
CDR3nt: TGTGCCATCAGTGACAAGGGGGCGAACACTGAAGCTTTCTTT
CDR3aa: CAISDKGANTEAFF

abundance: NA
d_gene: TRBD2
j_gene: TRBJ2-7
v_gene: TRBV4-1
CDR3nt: TGCGCCAGCAGCCAAGAAATTAGCGGGAGTCCCTACGAGCAGTACTTC
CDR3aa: CASSQEISGSPYEQYF

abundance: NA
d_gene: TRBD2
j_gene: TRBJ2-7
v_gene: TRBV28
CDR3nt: TGTGCCAGCAGTTTTGCTAGCGGCCCCTACGAGCAGTACTTC
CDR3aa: CASSFASGPYEQYF